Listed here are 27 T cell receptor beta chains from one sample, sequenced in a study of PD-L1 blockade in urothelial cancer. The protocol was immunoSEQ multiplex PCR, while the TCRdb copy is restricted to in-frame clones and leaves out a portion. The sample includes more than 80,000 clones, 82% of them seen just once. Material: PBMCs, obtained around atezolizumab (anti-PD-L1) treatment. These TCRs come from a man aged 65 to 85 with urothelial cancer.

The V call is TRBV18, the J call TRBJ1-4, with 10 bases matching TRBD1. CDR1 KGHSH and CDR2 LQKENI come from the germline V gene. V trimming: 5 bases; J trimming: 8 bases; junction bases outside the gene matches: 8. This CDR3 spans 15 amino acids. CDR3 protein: CASSKDRGQEEKLFF. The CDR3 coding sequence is TGTGCCAGCTCAAAAGACAGGGGGCAGGAAGAAAAACTGTTTTTT. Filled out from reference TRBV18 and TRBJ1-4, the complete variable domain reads NAGVMQNPRHLVRRRGQEARLRCSPMKGHSHVYWYRQLPEEGLKFMVYLQKENIIDESGMPKERFSAEFPKEGPSILRIQQVVRGDSAAYFCASSKDRGQEEKLFFGSGTQLSVL.

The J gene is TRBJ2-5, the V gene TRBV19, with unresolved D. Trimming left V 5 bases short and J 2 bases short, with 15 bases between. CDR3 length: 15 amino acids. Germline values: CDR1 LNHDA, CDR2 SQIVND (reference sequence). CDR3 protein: CASSRVPTLQETQYF. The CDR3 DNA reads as TGTGCCAGTAGTCGGGTCCCGACCCTACAAGAGACCCAGTACTTC.

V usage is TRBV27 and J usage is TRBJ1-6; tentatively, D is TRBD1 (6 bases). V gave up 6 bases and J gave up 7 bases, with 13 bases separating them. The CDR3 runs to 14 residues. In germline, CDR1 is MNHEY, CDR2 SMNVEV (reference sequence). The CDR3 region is CASSPLQGNSPLHF. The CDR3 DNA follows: TGTGCCAGCAGCCCATTACAGGGAAATTCACCCCTCCACTTT.

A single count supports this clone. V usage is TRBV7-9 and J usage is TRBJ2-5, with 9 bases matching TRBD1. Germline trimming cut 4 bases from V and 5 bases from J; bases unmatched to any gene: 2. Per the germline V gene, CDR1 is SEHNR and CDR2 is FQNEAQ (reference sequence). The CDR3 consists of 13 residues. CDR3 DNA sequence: TGTGCCAGCAGCTGGGGACAGGGTGAGACCCAGTACTTC. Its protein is CASSWGQGETQYF.

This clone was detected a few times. CDR3 DNA: TGTGCCAGCCGCCAAAGGTGGGCGATGGAGACCCAGTACTTC. It encodes CASRQRWAMETQYF. The V and J genes are TRBV2 and TRBJ2-5; the D is unclear. The CDR3 runs to 14 residues. V lost 8 bases to trimming and J lost 5 bases, with 18 bases between them. Germline CDR1 SNHLY, CDR2 FYNNEI.

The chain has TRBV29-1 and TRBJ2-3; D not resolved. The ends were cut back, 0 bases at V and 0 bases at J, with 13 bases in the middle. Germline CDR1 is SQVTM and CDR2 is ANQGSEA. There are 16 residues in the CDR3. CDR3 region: CSVEEARKTSTDTQYF. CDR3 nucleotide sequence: TGCAGCGTTGAAGAGGCCAGAAAGACTAGCACAGATACGCAGTATTTT.

Written as DNA, the CDR3 is TGTGCCAGCAGCTTTCTCCAGGGGACTCAGCCCCAGCATTTT. It encodes CASSFLQGTQPQHF. V and J are TRBV7-2 and TRBJ1-5; perhaps TRBD1 as D (6 bases). The length of the CDR3 is 14 residues. V dropped 3 bases and J dropped 6 bases, with 12 bases sitting between them. Germline-derived CDR1 and CDR2 are SGHTA and FQGNSA.

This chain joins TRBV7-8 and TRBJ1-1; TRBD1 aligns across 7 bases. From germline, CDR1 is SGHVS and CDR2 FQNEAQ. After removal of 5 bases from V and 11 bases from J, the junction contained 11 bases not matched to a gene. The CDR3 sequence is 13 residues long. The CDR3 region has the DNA TGTGCCAGCAGCCTATCAGGGGACAGCCTCGCTTTCTTT. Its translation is CASSLSGDSLAFF.

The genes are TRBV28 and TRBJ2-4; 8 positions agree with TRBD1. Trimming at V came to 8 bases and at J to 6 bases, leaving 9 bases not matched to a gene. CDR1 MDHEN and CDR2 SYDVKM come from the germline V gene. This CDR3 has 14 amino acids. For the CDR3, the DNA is TGTGCCAGCCGTCCTGGACAGGGTCGAAACATTCAGTACTTC. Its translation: CASRPGQGRNIQYF.

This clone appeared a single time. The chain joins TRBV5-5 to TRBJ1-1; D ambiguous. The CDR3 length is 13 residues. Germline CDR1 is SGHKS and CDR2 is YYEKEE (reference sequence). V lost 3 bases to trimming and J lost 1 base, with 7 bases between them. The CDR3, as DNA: TGTGCCAGCAGCTCAGATGGGAACACTGAAGCTTTCTTT. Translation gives CASSSDGNTEAFF.

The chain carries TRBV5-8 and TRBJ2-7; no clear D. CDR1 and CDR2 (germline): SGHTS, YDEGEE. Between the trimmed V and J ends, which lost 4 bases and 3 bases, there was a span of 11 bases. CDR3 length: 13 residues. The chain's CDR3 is CASSADIFYEQYF. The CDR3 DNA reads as TGTGCCAGCAGCGCTGACATCTTCTACGAGCAGTACTTC.

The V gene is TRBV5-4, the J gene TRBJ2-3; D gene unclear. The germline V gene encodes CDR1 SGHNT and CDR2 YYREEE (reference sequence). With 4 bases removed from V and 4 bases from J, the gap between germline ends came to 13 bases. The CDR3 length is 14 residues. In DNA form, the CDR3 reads TGTGCCAGCAGCCCCGCGCGGTTCGCAGATACGCAGTATTTT. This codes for CASSPARFADTQYF.

CDR3 sequence: CASSPRARNTEAFF. CDR3 in DNA: TGTGCCAGCAGTCCCAGGGCCCGAAACACTGAAGCTTTCTTT. The chain employs TRBV27 and TRBJ1-1, with a weak D call TRBD1 (5 bases). Germline CDR1 reads MNHEY; CDR2 reads SMNVEV (reference sequence). CDR3 length: 14 amino acids. Trimming removed 5 bases at V and 2 bases at J, with 12 bases between.

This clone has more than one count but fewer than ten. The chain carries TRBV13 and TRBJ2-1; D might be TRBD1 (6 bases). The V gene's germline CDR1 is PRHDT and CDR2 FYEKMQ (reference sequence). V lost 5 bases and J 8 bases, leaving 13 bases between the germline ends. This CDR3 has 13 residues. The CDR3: CASSPLGGHEQFF. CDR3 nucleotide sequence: TGTGCCAGCAGCCCCCTTGGGGGCCATGAGCAGTTCTTC. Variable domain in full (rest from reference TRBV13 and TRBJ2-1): AAGVIQSPRHLIKEKRETATLKCYPIPRHDTVYWYQQGPGQDPQFLISFYEKMQSDKGSIPDRFSAQQFSDYHSELNMSSLELGDSALYFCASSPLGGHEQFFGPGTRLTVL.

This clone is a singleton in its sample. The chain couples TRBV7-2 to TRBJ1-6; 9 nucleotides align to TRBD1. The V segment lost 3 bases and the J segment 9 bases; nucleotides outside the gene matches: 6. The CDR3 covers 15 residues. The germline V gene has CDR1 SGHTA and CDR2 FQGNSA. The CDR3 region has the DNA TGTGCCAGCAGCTTCCGGGACAGGGAAGGTTCACCCCTCCACTTT. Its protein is CASSFRDREGSPLHF.

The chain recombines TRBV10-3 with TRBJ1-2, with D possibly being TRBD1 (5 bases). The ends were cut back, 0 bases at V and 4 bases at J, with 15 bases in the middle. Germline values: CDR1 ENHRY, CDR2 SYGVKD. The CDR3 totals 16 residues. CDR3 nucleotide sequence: TGTGCCATCAGTGAGTCAGGGGTGACGGACCCCTATGGCTACACCTTC. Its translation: CAISESGVTDPYGYTF.

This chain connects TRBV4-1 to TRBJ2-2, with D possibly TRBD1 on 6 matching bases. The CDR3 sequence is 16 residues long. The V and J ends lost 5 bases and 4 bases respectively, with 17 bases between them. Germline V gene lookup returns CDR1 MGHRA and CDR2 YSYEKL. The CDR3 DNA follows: TGCGCCAGCAGCTACACAGGGTCCTCCCCCACCGGGGAGCTGTTTTTT. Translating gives CASSYTGSSPTGELFF.

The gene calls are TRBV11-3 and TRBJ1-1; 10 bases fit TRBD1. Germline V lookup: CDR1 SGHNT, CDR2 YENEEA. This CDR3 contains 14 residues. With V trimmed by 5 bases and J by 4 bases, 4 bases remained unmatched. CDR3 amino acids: CASSNRDRGTEAFF. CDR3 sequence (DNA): TGTGCCAGCAGCAACCGGGACAGGGGCACTGAAGCTTTCTTT.

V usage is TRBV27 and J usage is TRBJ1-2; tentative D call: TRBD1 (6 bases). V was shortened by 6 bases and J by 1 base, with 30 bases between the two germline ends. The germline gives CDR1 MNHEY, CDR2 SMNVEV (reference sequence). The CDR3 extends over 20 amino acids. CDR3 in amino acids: CASSPRVPPRDTVRNYGYTF. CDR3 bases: TGTGCCAGCAGCCCAAGGGTCCCCCCCCGGGACACCGTCCGTAACTATGGCTACACCTTC.

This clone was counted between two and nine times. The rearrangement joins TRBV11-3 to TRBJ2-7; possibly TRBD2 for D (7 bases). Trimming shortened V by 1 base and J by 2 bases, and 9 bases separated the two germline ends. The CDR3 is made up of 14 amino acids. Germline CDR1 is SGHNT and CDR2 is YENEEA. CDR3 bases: TGTGCCAGCAGCTTAGGGGGGGGGCCCTACGAGCAGTACTTC. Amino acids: CASSLGGGPYEQYF.

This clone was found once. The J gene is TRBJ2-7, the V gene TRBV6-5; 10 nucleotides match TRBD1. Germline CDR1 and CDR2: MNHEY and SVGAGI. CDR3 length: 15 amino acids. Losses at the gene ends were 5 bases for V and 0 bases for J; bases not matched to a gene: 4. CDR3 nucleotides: TGTGCCAGCAGTACCCGGGACAGGGGCTCCTACGAGCAGTACTTC. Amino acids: CASSTRDRGSYEQYF.

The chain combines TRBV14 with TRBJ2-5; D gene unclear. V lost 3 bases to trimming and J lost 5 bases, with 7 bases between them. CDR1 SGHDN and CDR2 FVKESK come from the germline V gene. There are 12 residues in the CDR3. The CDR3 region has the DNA TGTGCCAGCAGCCAGTCCCGGGAGACCCAGTACTTC. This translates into CASSQSRETQYF.

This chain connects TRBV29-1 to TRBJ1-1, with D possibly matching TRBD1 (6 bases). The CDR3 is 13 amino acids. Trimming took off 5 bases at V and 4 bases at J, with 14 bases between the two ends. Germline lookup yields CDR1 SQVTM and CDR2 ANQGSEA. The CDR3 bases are TGCAGCGTTCAAGGAAGCAGGGGCACTGAAGCTTTCTTT. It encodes CSVQGSRGTEAFF.

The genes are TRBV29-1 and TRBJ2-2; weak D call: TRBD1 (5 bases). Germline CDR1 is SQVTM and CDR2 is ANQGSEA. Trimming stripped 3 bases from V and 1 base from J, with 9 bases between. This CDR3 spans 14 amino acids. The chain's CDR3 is CSVEPGQNTGELFF. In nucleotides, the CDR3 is TGCAGCGTTGAGCCAGGGCAGAACACCGGGGAGCTGTTTTTT.

The CDR3 sequence: CASSYSTGTGGETQYF. The CDR3 coding sequence is TGTGCCAGCAGTTACTCGACTGGGACAGGGGGGGAGACCCAGTACTTC. The chain is built from TRBV6-5 and TRBJ2-5; 11 positions agree with TRBD1. Trimming removed 0 bases from V and 5 bases from J; junction bases left unmatched: 5. There are 16 residues in the CDR3. CDR1 is MNHEY, CDR2 SVGAGI, per germline.

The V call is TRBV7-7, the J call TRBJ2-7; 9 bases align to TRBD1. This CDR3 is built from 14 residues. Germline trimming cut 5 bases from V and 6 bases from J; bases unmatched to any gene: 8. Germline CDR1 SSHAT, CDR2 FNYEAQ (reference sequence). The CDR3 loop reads CASSLGTGSTEQYF. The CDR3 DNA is TGTGCCAGCAGCCTCGGGACAGGGTCGACCGAGCAGTACTTC.

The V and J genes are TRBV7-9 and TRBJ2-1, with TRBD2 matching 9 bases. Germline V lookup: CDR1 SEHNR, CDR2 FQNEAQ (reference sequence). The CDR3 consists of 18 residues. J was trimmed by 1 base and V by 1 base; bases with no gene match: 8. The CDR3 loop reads CASSLGLAGAASYNEQFF. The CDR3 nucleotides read TGTGCCAGCAGCTTAGGGTTAGCGGGAGCCGCATCCTACAATGAGCAGTTCTTC.